Listed here are 11 T cell receptor beta chains from one sample, sequenced in a study of T cell clonotyping in hematopoietic cell transplantation. Data came from immunoSEQ multiplex PCR; TCRdb stores just in-frame clones and leaves some out. The sample has about 8,000 clones, roughly 94% seen once. The sequenced sample was peripheral blood mononuclear cells, obtained 30 days after allogeneic stem cell transplant. Every receptor here comes from a male patient between 60 and 69 years old who had an allogeneic stem cell transplant from an unrelated donor, so T cells may come from the graft donor. Some clones in this sample may be carry-over from other donors' samples.

The J gene is TRBJ1-2, the V gene TRBV4-2, with D possibly being TRBD1 (5 bases). This CDR3 contains 14 residues. V lost 3 bases and J 3 bases, leaving 11 bases between the germline ends. CDR1 is LGHNA, CDR2 YNFKEQ, per germline. Written as DNA, the CDR3 is TGTGCCAGCAGCCAGGTCGACAGAGACTATGGCTACACCTTC. Protein product: CASSQVDRDYGYTF.

The rearrangement uses TRBV7-3 and TRBJ2-1; 9 bases are shared with TRBD2. V trimming: 0 bases; J trimming: 4 bases; junction bases outside the gene matches: 10. The CDR3 has 18 residues. Germline CDR1 reads SGHTA; CDR2 reads FQGTGA. The CDR3 loop reads CASSLTTASGEFYNEQFF. The CDR3 nucleotides are TGTGCCAGCAGCTTAACTACGGCTAGCGGGGAGTTTTACAATGAGCAGTTCTTC.

The rearrangement joins TRBV5-1 to TRBJ2-4, with 8 bases lining up with TRBD2. The CDR3 covers 14 residues. V lost 3 bases to trimming and J lost 7 bases; unmatched junction nucleotides: 6. CDR1 and CDR2 (germline): SGHRS, YFSETQ. The CDR3 spells CASSSTGGVNIQYF. The CDR3 DNA reads TGCGCCAGCAGCTCCACCGGGGGGGTGAACATTCAGTACTTC.

The V call is TRBV27, the J call TRBJ2-3; 7 bases are a match to TRBD1. The CDR3 consists of 14 residues. Germline V gives CDR1 MNHEY, CDR2 SMNVEV (reference sequence). V trimming: 6 bases; J trimming: 3 bases; junction bases outside the gene matches: 6. The DNA of the CDR3 is TGTGCCAGCAGCCCAGACAGGGCGACAGATACGCAGTATTTT. This codes for CASSPDRATDTQYF.

The gene calls are TRBV4-1 and TRBJ2-7; D not certain. Between the trimmed V and J ends, which lost 1 base and 3 bases, there was a span of 10 bases. Looked up from germline, CDR1 is MGHRA and CDR2 is YSYEKL. CDR3 size: 14 residues. CDR3 DNA sequence: TGCGCCAGCAGCCAAGGAATCCTGGGCTACGAGCAGTACTTC. The encoded protein is CASSQGILGYEQYF.

The V gene is TRBV27, the J gene TRBJ2-1; a possible D gene is TRBD2 (5 bases). With 4 bases removed from V and 10 bases from J, the gap between germline ends came to 8 bases. The germline CDR1 and CDR2 sequences are MNHEY and SMNVEV (reference sequence). This CDR3 has 11 residues. This CDR3 reads CASSSRGEQFF. The CDR3 nucleotides are TGTGCCAGCAGTTCTAGAGGGGAGCAGTTCTTC.

The rearrangement links TRBV27 to TRBJ2-1; D gene unclear. The CDR3 covers 13 residues. V was clipped by 3 bases and J by 4 bases, with 7 bases between them. CDR1 and CDR2 (germline): MNHEY, SMNVEV (reference sequence). CDR3 sequence (DNA): TGTGCCAGCAGTTTGACGGGTTACAATGAGCAGTTCTTC. This gives the protein CASSLTGYNEQFF.

The rearrangement links TRBV7-2 to TRBJ2-1; 9 bases line up with TRBD2. The CDR3 runs 15 residues. Trimming removed 5 bases from V and 9 bases from J; junction bases left unmatched: 11. Per germline, CDR1 SGHTA and CDR2 FQGNSA. The CDR3 DNA reads TGTGCCAGCAGCCTCGGGACTAGCTATCAGGGTGAGCAGTTCTTC. Translating gives CASSLGTSYQGEQFF.

This clone was seen once. The chain employs TRBV27 and TRBJ2-7, with D tentatively TRBD1 (5 bases). Germline V CDR1 and CDR2: MNHEY, SMNVEV (reference sequence). V shed 3 bases and J shed 0 bases, with 6 bases lying between them. There are 13 residues in the CDR3. The CDR3 sequence: CASSLQGSYEQYF. Here the CDR3 DNA reads TGTGCCAGCAGTTTGCAGGGCTCCTACGAGCAGTACTTC.

This chain joins TRBV7-8 and TRBJ2-7; 8 nucleotides align to TRBD2. V lost 5 bases and J lost 3; bases outside the gene matches: 12. The germline V gene encodes CDR1 SGHVS and CDR2 FQNEAQ. The CDR3 totals 16 residues. As DNA, the CDR3 is TGTGCCAGCAGCCCCGGCCGACGGGGACTAGACTACGAGCAGTACTTC. Amino acid sequence: CASSPGRRGLDYEQYF. The full variable domain, in which reference TRBV7-8 and TRBJ2-7 provide the parts outside the CDR3, is GAGVSQSPRYKVAKRGQDVALRCDPISGHVSLFWYQQALGQGPEFLTYFQNEAQLDKSGLPSDRFFAERPEGSVSTLKIQRTQQEDSAVYLCASSPGRRGLDYEQYFGPGTRLTVT.

The chain links TRBV11-2 to TRBJ2-7, with 7 nucleotides matching TRBD1. This CDR3 has 16 amino acids. J gave up 2 bases and V 5 bases, and 12 bases lay outside the gene matches. Germline CDR1 SGHAT, CDR2 FQNNGV. CDR3: CASSPIRRQGPYEQYF. The CDR3 DNA follows: TGTGCCAGCAGCCCCATTAGGAGACAGGGCCCCTACGAGCAGTACTTC.